These 25 T cell receptor beta chains were sequenced from one sample in a study of cytomegalovirus exposure and HLA in healthy donors. 13 Jbeta primers and 60 Vbeta primers were used for the PCR. TCRdb's table, derived via immunoSEQ multiplex PCR, lists solely in-frame clones and lacks some. The sample includes approximately 93,000 clones, 82% of them seen just once. Sequenced: PBMCs. The receptor set was obtained from a man aged 50 or older in good health and CMV-seronegative.

The chain combines TRBV2 with TRBJ2-7, with no clear D. Trimming took 5 bases from V and 5 from J, leaving 4 bases between them. The CDR3 consists of 10 residues. CDR1 is SNHLY and CDR2 is FYNNEI in the germline V gene. The CDR3, as DNA: TGTGCCAGCAGTTTCAACGAGCAGTACTTC. It translates to CASSFNEQYF.

The chain carries TRBV28 and TRBJ2-7, with 10 bases that match TRBD1. This CDR3 has 15 amino acids. Looked up from germline, CDR1 is MDHEN and CDR2 is SYDVKM. V dropped 4 bases and J dropped 6; count of bases not matched to a gene: 9. CDR3 residues: CASSSSGTGVFEQYF. CDR3 DNA sequence: TGTGCCAGCAGTTCCTCCGGGACAGGGGTATTCGAGCAGTACTTC. Drawing the rest from reference TRBV28 and TRBJ2-7, the complete variable domain is DVKVTQSSRYLVKRTGEKVFLECVQDMDHENMFWYRQDPGLGLRLIYFSYDVKMKEKGDIPEGYSVSREKKERFSLILESASTNQTSMYLCASSSSGTGVFEQYFGPGTRLTVT.

V is TRBV5-4 and J is TRBJ2-5; perhaps TRBD1 as D (5 bases). The end of the DNA is better explained by TRBJ2-7, so the J call may be wrong. Germline V gene data show CDR1 as SGHNT and CDR2 as YYREEE (reference sequence). There are 12 residues in the CDR3. The CDR3 DNA reads as TGTGCCAGCAGCTTCGACAGTTACGAGCAGTACTTC. Protein: CASSFDSYEQYF.

The chain recombines TRBV9 with TRBJ2-1; 10 nucleotides line up with TRBD2. Germline V CDR1 and CDR2: SGDLS, YYNGEE. V shed 0 bases, J shed 6 bases, and the junction held 3 bases outside the gene matches. The CDR3 is made up of 15 amino acids. CDR3 coding DNA: TGTGCCAGCAGCGTAGGGTCTAGCGGGAGCAATGAGCAGTTCTTC. Translating it yields CASSVGSSGSNEQFF.

A single count supports this clone. A read error may produce the germline difference seen at one junction end. The chain is built from TRBV5-6 and TRBJ2-7, with 9 bases fitting TRBD2. CDR1 is SGHDT, CDR2 YYEEEE, per germline. This CDR3 is built from 16 residues. CDR3 in amino acids: CASSLARLAVSFEQYF. In nucleotides, the CDR3 is TGTGCCAGCAGCTTGGCCCGACTAGCGGTGTCCTTCGAGCAGTACTTC. The full variable domain, rest sourced from reference TRBV5-6 and TRBJ2-7, is DAGVTQSPTHLIKTRGQQVTLRCSPKSGHDTVSWYQQALGQGPQFIFQYYEEEERQRGNFPDRFSGHQFPNYSSELNVNALLLGDSALYLCASSLARLAVSFEQYFGPGTRLTVT.

This clone was seen a few times. The chain uses TRBV7-9 and TRBJ1-5; 8 bases agree with TRBD1. Germline V gene data show CDR1 as SEHNR and CDR2 as FQNEAQ (reference sequence). The CDR3 spans 17 residues. J gave up 0 bases and V 7 bases, and 11 bases lay outside the gene matches. CDR3 DNA: TGTGCCAGCACCTCATACCGGACAGGGAGTAGCAATCAGCCCCAGCATTTT. This sequence encodes CASTSYRTGSSNQPQHF.

This clone has only a few counts. The chain has TRBV7-9 and TRBJ1-1; D is undetermined. Germline CDR1 is SEHNR and CDR2 is FQNEAQ (reference sequence). The CDR3 loop spans 13 amino acids. The V and J ends lost 5 bases and 1 base respectively, with 8 bases between them. The CDR3 nucleotides read TGTGCCAGCAGCCCGGTACCGAACACTGAAGCTTTCTTT. Protein sequence: CASSPVPNTEAFF.

This chain connects TRBV10-3 to TRBJ1-4, with D unresolved. The CDR3 is 14 amino acids. Germline V gives CDR1 ENHRY, CDR2 SYGVKD. Trimming left V 3 bases short and J 0 bases short, with 5 bases between. The CDR3 nucleotides are TGTGCCATCAGTGAAAGAGCAACTAATGAAAAACTGTTTTTT. This translates into CAISERATNEKLFF.

The chain couples TRBV7-2 to TRBJ2-7, with TRBD2 identical over 10 bases. The CDR3 covers 15 residues. V gave up 4 bases and J gave up 5 bases; unmatched junction bases: 8. Per germline, CDR1 SGHTA and CDR2 FQGNSA. CDR3: CASSYSGRPWDEQYF. Here the CDR3 DNA reads TGTGCCAGCAGCTATAGCGGGAGGCCCTGGGACGAGCAGTACTTC.

This chain uses TRBV9 with TRBJ2-3; TRBD1 matches 9 bases. This CDR3 has 16 amino acids. Trimming cost V 3 bases and J 5 bases; bases outside gene matches: 10. The V gene's germline CDR1 is SGDLS and CDR2 YYNGEE. Written as DNA, the CDR3 is TGTGCCAGCAGCGAATCGGGACAGGGAGGTGGAGATACGCAGTATTTT. Amino acids: CASSESGQGGGDTQYF.

The V call is TRBV5-1, the J call TRBJ2-1; 9 bases match TRBD2. The V gene's germline CDR1 is SGHRS and CDR2 YFSETQ. Trimming took 0 bases from V and 8 from J; bases not matched to a gene: 6. CDR3 size: 15 residues. The CDR3 reads CASSLGGRAMDEQFF. CDR3 nucleotides: TGCGCCAGCAGCTTGGGCGGGAGGGCCATGGATGAGCAGTTCTTC.

The rearrangement joins TRBV6-1 to TRBJ1-2, with D hard to call. The CDR3 has 14 residues. V lost 3 bases and J lost 3, with 11 bases in between. The germline gives CDR1 MNHNS, CDR2 SASEGT. CDR3 sequence: CASSDYSGYYGYTF. CDR3 sequence (DNA): TGTGCCAGCAGTGACTACAGTGGGTACTATGGCTACACCTTC.

The J gene is TRBJ2-2, the V gene TRBV7-9; D call uncertain. Germline CDR1 reads SEHNR; CDR2 reads FQNEAQ (reference sequence). The CDR3 loop spans 14 amino acids. Trimming removed 2 bases from V and 4 bases from J, with 8 bases in between. The CDR3 DNA is TGTGCCAGCAGCTTAATTCTTAGCACCGGGGAGCTGTTTTTT. Translating gives CASSLILSTGELFF.

The rearrangement joins TRBV6-6 to TRBJ2-5; 7 bases align to TRBD1. The CDR3 is 15 residues long. Losses at the gene ends were 6 bases for V and 2 bases for J; bases not matched to a gene: 9. Per the germline V gene, CDR1 is MNHNY and CDR2 is SVGAGI (reference sequence). CDR3 nucleotides: TGTGCCAGCAGGCACTCGGGACAGAAACAAGAGACCCAGTACTTC. Protein sequence: CASRHSGQKQETQYF.

The V and J genes are TRBV11-3 and TRBJ2-7; 8 positions match TRBD1. With V trimmed by 4 bases and J by 2 bases, 10 bases remained unmatched. Germline-derived CDR1 and CDR2 are SGHNT and YENEEA. This CDR3 region has 16 residues. Written as DNA, the CDR3 is TGTGCCAGCAGCTCGGGACAGGACGTACCAACCTACGAGCAGTACTTC. As protein: CASSSGQDVPTYEQYF.

The chain uses TRBV4-1 and TRBJ2-7; possible D gene TRBD2, 5 bases. Trimming cost V 0 bases and J 3 bases, with 9 bases left between them. The CDR3 has 14 residues. Germline V lookup: CDR1 MGHRA, CDR2 YSYEKL. The DNA for the CDR3 is TGCGCCAGCAGCCAAGATGCCGGGAACTACGAGCAGTACTTC. Amino acid sequence: CASSQDAGNYEQYF.

The chain couples TRBV21-1 to TRBJ2-5; the table names TRBD1, a call not compared with the DNA. TRBV21-1 is deemed a pseudogene. This CDR3 spans 15 amino acids. CDR3 in amino acids: CASSKAGQIQETQYF. CDR3 sequence (DNA): TGTGCCAGCAGCAAAGCAGGACAGATACAAGAGACCCAGTACTTC.

This clone has a single count. This chain joins TRBV2 and TRBJ1-5; possible D gene TRBD1, 6 bases. Looked up from germline, CDR1 is SNHLY and CDR2 is FYNNEI. The CDR3 is 14 amino acids. The V and J ends lost 8 bases and 7 bases respectively, with 18 bases between them. The chain's CDR3 is CASADRQSRQPQHF. CDR3 sequence (DNA): TGTGCCAGCGCGGACAGACAGAGTAGGCAGCCCCAGCATTTT.

The rearrangement joins TRBV15 to TRBJ1-1, with 7 positions matching TRBD1. J was trimmed by 2 bases and V by 2 bases; bases with no gene match: 5. Germline V lookup: CDR1 LNHNV, CDR2 YYDKDF (reference sequence). The CDR3 sequence is 15 residues long. The CDR3 region is CATSRRGTVNTEAFF. The CDR3 DNA follows: TGTGCCACCAGCAGAAGAGGGACAGTAAACACTGAAGCTTTCTTT.

This sequence joins TRBV27 and TRBJ2-1, with TRBD2 identical over 7 bases. V was clipped by 8 bases and J by 7 bases; unmatched bases: 5. Looked up from germline, CDR1 is MNHEY and CDR2 is SMNVEV (reference sequence). CDR3 length: 12 amino acids. CDR3: CASSAGGNEQFF. CDR3 DNA: TGTGCCAGCTCTGCCGGGGGGAATGAGCAGTTCTTC.

This chain joins TRBV5-1 and TRBJ2-1, with D possibly TRBD1 on 6 matching bases. Germline lookup yields CDR1 SGHRS and CDR2 YFSETQ. There are 17 residues in the CDR3. V was shortened by 0 bases and J by 7 bases, with 20 bases between the two germline ends. This CDR3 is CASSLAWTVQGGNEQFF. The CDR3, as DNA: TGCGCCAGCAGCTTGGCATGGACTGTCCAAGGGGGTAATGAGCAGTTCTTC.

V gene TRBV2 combines with J gene TRBJ2-3; D perhaps matches TRBD2 (5 bases). Germline CDR1 and CDR2: SNHLY and FYNNEI. The CDR3 has 15 residues. The V end was cut by 2 bases, the J end by 0 bases, with 9 bases between. This CDR3 is CASSESGSSTDTQYF. Here the CDR3 DNA reads TGTGCCAGCAGTGAAAGCGGCAGTAGCACAGATACGCAGTATTTT.

The gene calls are TRBV28 and TRBJ2-3; 7 bases are shared with TRBD2. Per the germline V gene, CDR1 is MDHEN and CDR2 is SYDVKM. The V and J ends lost 2 bases and 4 bases, in that order; junction bases with no gene match: 12. This CDR3 is 17 amino acids long. This chain's CDR3 is CASSLLSSGIPPDTQYF. As DNA, the CDR3 is TGTGCCAGCAGTTTACTTTCCAGCGGGATCCCTCCAGATACGCAGTATTTT.

The sample holds a few counts of this clone. Written as DNA, the CDR3 is TGTGCCAGCAGTTTTCGACAGGGGAATGAAAAACTGTTTTTT. This sequence encodes CASSFRQGNEKLFF. The rearrangement joins TRBV6-1 to TRBJ1-4; 8 bases are a match to TRBD1. V shed 5 bases and J 5 bases; nucleotides not matched to a gene: 4. CDR3 length: 14 amino acids. Germline lookup yields CDR1 MNHNS and CDR2 SASEGT.

The chain recombines TRBV7-9 with TRBJ2-5; the match to TRBD2 covers 10 bases. The closer fit of TRBJ2-7 to the DNA end suggests the J call may be wrong. Germline values: CDR1 SEHNR, CDR2 FQNEAQ (reference sequence). The CDR3 extends over 14 amino acids. The CDR3 bases are TGTGCCAGCAGCCCTAGCGGGAGAACGTACGAGCAGTACTTC. Amino acid sequence: CASSPSGRTYEQYF.